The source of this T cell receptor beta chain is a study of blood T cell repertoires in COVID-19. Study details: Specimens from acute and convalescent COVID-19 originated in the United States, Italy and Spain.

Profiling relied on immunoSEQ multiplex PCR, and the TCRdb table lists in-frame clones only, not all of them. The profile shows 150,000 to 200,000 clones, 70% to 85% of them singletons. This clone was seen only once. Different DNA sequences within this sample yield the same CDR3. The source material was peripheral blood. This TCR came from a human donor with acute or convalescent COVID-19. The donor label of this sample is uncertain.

Here the CDR3 reads CASSPDRAGANVLTF. In nucleotides, the CDR3 is TGTGCCAGCAGCCCGGACAGGGCTGGGGCCAACGTCCTGACTTTC. The chain couples TRBV5-4 to TRBJ2-6; TRBD1 agrees at 8 bases. Germline V CDR1 and CDR2: SGHNT, YYREEE (reference sequence). The CDR3 runs to 15 residues. V lost 4 bases and J lost 2; bases outside the gene matches: 2.